The next 30 T cell receptor beta chains were all read from a single sample in a study of CD8+ T cells in alopecia areata. Indicated treatment: oral pan-JAK inhibitor, 5-10 mg twice daily. Extraction of RNA preceded its reverse transcription into cDNA, which served as the sequencing template. Only in-frame clones appear in the TCRdb table, and some are missing; sequencing was by immunoSEQ multiplex PCR. Of 150,000 to 200,000 clones in the sample, under 80% were seen once. This specimen was CD4+ T cells sorted from blood, taken around week 50, from a patient treated with tofacitinib. These receptors came from a human donor with alopecia areata.

This chain links TRBV30 with TRBJ1-5, with D possibly matching TRBD1 (5 bases). Germline CDR1 reads GTSNPN; CDR2 reads SVGIG (reference sequence). CDR3 length equals 14 residues. V was cut by 1 base and J by 4 bases, with 11 bases left in between. CDR3 DNA: TGTGCCTGGAGTGCTGGGGGTCCTAATCAGCCCCAGCATTTT. Amino acid sequence: CAWSAGGPNQPQHF.

This clone was seen more than once but under ten times. The same CDR3 is also encoded by other DNA sequences in this sample. V gene TRBV29-1 combines with J gene TRBJ1-5, with D hard to call. The CDR3 consists of 12 residues. Germline V CDR1 and CDR2: SQVTM, ANQGSEA. Trimming removed 6 bases from V and 0 bases from J, with 6 bases in between. The CDR3 protein is CSVRDSNQPQHF. In DNA form, the CDR3 reads TGCAGCGTAAGGGATAGCAATCAGCCCCAGCATTTT. The variable domain in full, completed from reference TRBV29-1 and TRBJ1-5, reads SAVISQKPSRDICQRGTSLTIQCQVDSQVTMMFWYRQQPGQSLTLIATANQGSEATYESGFVIDKFPISRPNLTFSTLTVSNMSPEDSSIYLCSVRDSNQPQHFGDGTRLSIL.

CDR3 residues: CSASRRGRLFF. The CDR3 DNA reads TGCAGTGCTAGTCGACGAGGGCGGCTGTTTTTT. V and J are TRBV20-1 and TRBJ1-4; no firm D call. Germline V gene sequence: CDR1 DFQATT, CDR2 SNEGSKA (reference sequence). This CDR3 is built from 11 residues. Trimming pared 3 bases from V and 14 bases from J, leaving 13 bases between.

This rearrangement joins TRBV9 to TRBJ2-2; weak D call: TRBD1 (5 bases). The CDR3 runs 15 residues. Germline CDR1 is SGDLS and CDR2 is YYNGEE. V dropped 6 bases and J dropped 3 bases, with 15 bases sitting between them. The CDR3 DNA is TGTGCCAGCATCGCAGGCCCGACAGACACCGGGGAGCTGTTTTTT. This sequence encodes CASIAGPTDTGELFF.

The V gene is TRBV4-3, the J gene TRBJ1-1; no definite D call. The CDR3 spans 15 residues. Germline CDR1 and CDR2: LGHNA and YSLEER. Trimming pared 0 bases from V and 1 base from J, leaving 9 bases between. The CDR3 coding sequence is TGCGCCAGCAGCCAAGATGGGAAACGGAACACTGAAGCTTTCTTT. It translates to CASSQDGKRNTEAFF.

J is TRBJ1-4 and V is TRBV29-1, with D unclear. The V end was cut by 6 bases, the J end by 8 bases, with 13 bases between. The CDR3 extends over 12 amino acids. The germline V gene encodes CDR1 SQVTM and CDR2 ANQGSEA. For the CDR3, the DNA is TGCAGCGTACTACGTTCGGGGGAAAAACTGTTTTTT. Amino acids: CSVLRSGEKLFF.

The gene calls are TRBV19 and TRBJ1-6, with D possibly TRBD1 on 5 matching bases. The CDR3 covers 16 residues. Trimming stripped 2 bases from V and 6 bases from J, with 14 bases between. Germline V gene data show CDR1 as LNHDA and CDR2 as SQIVND (reference sequence). This CDR3 is CASSITPGTANSPLHF. CDR3 sequence (DNA): TGTGCCAGTAGTATAACCCCCGGGACGGCTAATTCACCCCTCCACTTT.

The chain carries TRBV5-1 and TRBJ1-5, with D possibly being TRBD1 (5 bases). Germline lookup yields CDR1 SGHRS and CDR2 YFSETQ. V was pared by 2 bases and J by 6 bases, with 9 bases between. The CDR3 has 13 amino acids. CDR3 protein: CASSLGDTQPQHF. The CDR3 coding sequence is TGCGCCAGCAGCTTAGGGGATACTCAGCCCCAGCATTTT.

CDR3: CASSQDYGYTF. In DNA form, the CDR3 reads TGTGCCAGCTCTCAAGACTATGGCTACACCTTC. The chain is built from TRBV6-6 and TRBJ1-2; D gene uncertain. V was clipped by 8 bases and J by 3 bases, with 7 bases between them. CDR1 is MNHNY and CDR2 is SVGAGI in the germline V gene (reference sequence). CDR3 length: 11 amino acids.

The chain uses TRBV29-1 and TRBJ1-1, with 7 nucleotides matching TRBD1. Germline V CDR1 and CDR2: SQVTM, ANQGSEA. This CDR3 contains 12 residues. J lost 8 bases, V lost 6 bases, and 9 bases had no gene match. The DNA for the CDR3 is TGCAGCGTGTCCCCGGGACAGCTAGAAGCTTTCTTT. Its protein product is CSVSPGQLEAFF.

This clone was detected a few times. This chain uses TRBV5-5 with TRBJ2-1; 12 bases are shared with TRBD2. There are 17 residues in the CDR3. Unmatched junction bases numbered 12, after V lost 4 bases and J lost 7 bases. CDR1 is SGHKS and CDR2 is YYEKEE in the germline V gene (reference sequence). DNA of the CDR3: TGTGCCAGCAGCCTGGACCCCGCCGGGACTAGCGGGAATGAGCAGTTCTTC. Protein product: CASSLDPAGTSGNEQFF.

The chain is built from TRBV29-1 and TRBJ1-2; 7 nucleotides agree with TRBD1. Germline V gene lookup returns CDR1 SQVTM and CDR2 ANQGSEA. This CDR3 contains 13 residues. The ends lost 2 bases at V and 4 bases at J; junction bases unmatched: 4. CDR3 region: CSVERDRVYGYTF. In nucleotides, the CDR3 is TGCAGCGTTGAACGAGACAGGGTCTATGGCTACACCTTC.

The chain carries TRBV27 and TRBJ1-6; 7 nucleotides line up with TRBD1. Germline loops: CDR1 MNHEY, CDR2 SMNVEV (reference sequence). With V trimmed by 5 bases and J by 9 bases, 4 bases remained unmatched. The CDR3 has 13 residues. DNA of the CDR3: TGTGCCAGCAGTCCCACAGGGGCTTCACCCCTCCACTTT. It translates to CASSPTGASPLHF.

This chain connects TRBV6-5 to TRBJ2-1, with 7 bases identical to TRBD1. Germline V lookup: CDR1 MNHEY, CDR2 SVGAGI. J lost 0 bases, V lost 10 bases, and 6 bases had no gene match. This CDR3 is built from 14 residues. This CDR3 reads CATRQGSSYNEQFF. DNA of the CDR3: TGTGCCACCAGACAGGGTAGCTCCTACAATGAGCAGTTCTTC.

This clone has just a few counts. V usage is TRBV9 and J usage is TRBJ2-4; D might be TRBD1 or TRBD2, each matching 6 bases. The V end lost 4 bases, the J end lost 6 bases, and 14 bases lay between the germline ends. The CDR3 contains 14 residues. CDR1 and CDR2 (germline): SGDLS, YYNGEE. CDR3 residues: CASSPRGPGNIQYF. The CDR3, as DNA: TGTGCCAGCAGCCCCCGGGGGCCGGGAAACATTCAGTACTTC. The full variable domain, with the rest looked up from reference TRBV9 and TRBJ2-4, is DSGVTQTPKHLITATGQRVTLRCSPRSGDLSVYWYQQSLDQGLQFLIQYYNGEERAKGNILERFSAQQFPDLHSELNLSSLELGDSALYFCASSPRGPGNIQYFGAGTRLSVL.

This clone was picked up a small number of times. The chain employs TRBV10-3 and TRBJ2-1; 11 bases map to TRBD2. With 6 bases clipped from V and 3 bases from J, the junction kept 4 bases outside the gene matches. CDR3 length equals 15 residues. Germline V gives CDR1 ENHRY, CDR2 SYGVKD. For the CDR3, the DNA is TGTGCCATCAGGCCGACTAGCGGGGACTACAATGAGCAGTTCTTC. Translated, it gives CAIRPTSGDYNEQFF.

This clone was detected a few times. V usage is TRBV4-3 and J usage is TRBJ1-6; D is uncertain. The germline V and J ends were trimmed by 0 bases and 0 bases, with 12 bases remaining between them. This CDR3 comprises 18 residues. Germline CDR1 is LGHNA and CDR2 is YSLEER. CDR3 region: CASSQEGQTSSYNSPLHF. CDR3 DNA: TGCGCCAGCAGCCAAGAAGGGCAGACAAGCTCCTATAATTCACCCCTCCACTTT.

For the CDR3, the DNA is TGCAGCGGGTATAGCGGGGGTCTATCCTACAATGAGCAGTTCTTC. It is translated as CSGYSGGLSYNEQFF. This chain links TRBV29-1 with TRBJ2-1; 9 bases agree with TRBD2. CDR1 SQVTM and CDR2 ANQGSEA come from the germline V gene. The CDR3 covers 15 residues. The J segment lost 1 base and the V segment lost 7 bases, leaving 8 bases of the junction unmatched.

This clone showed up just a few times. The chain is built from TRBV29-1 and TRBJ2-5, with D perhaps matching TRBD2 (7 bases). CDR3 length: 14 residues. The V gene lost 7 bases and the J gene lost 5 bases, with 20 bases spanning the gap. CDR1 and CDR2 from the germline V gene are SQVTM and ANQGSEA. This CDR3 is CSGGGPAVRETQYF. DNA for the CDR3: TGCAGCGGCGGGGGCCCAGCCGTGAGGGAGACCCAGTACTTC.

In this sample, this clone turned up a few times. V and J are TRBV6-5 and TRBJ2-7, with 10 bases that match TRBD1. The CDR3 is made up of 15 amino acids. After removal of 9 bases from V and 7 bases from J, the junction contained 15 bases not matched to a gene. In germline, CDR1 is MNHEY, CDR2 SVGAGI. CDR3 region: CASRYRDRGIGEQYF. In DNA, the CDR3 is TGTGCCAGTCGATACCGGGACAGGGGAATAGGGGAGCAGTACTTC.

The CDR3 here is CASSLPPSREAFF. The DNA for the CDR3 is TGTGCCAGCAGTCTTCCGCCTTCGCGTGAAGCTTTCTTT. The chain employs TRBV6-5 and TRBJ1-1; D is undetermined. With 5 bases removed from V and 7 bases from J, the gap between germline ends came to 14 bases. The CDR3 is 13 amino acids. Germline V CDR1 and CDR2: MNHEY, SVGAGI.

The sample holds one count of this clone. The gene calls are TRBV29-1 and TRBJ1-2; D is possibly TRBD1 (6 bases). CDR1 is SQVTM, CDR2 ANQGSEA, per germline. The germline V and J ends were trimmed by 4 bases and 2 bases, with 17 bases remaining between them. The CDR3 is 15 residues long. CDR3: CSVGDTRVQNYGYTF. In DNA, the CDR3 is TGCAGCGTTGGGGACACCAGAGTGCAGAACTATGGCTACACCTTC.

V gene TRBV30 combines with J gene TRBJ2-1; D not certain. Trimming pared 3 bases from V and 1 base from J, leaving 28 bases between. This CDR3 is 20 amino acids long. Germline loops: CDR1 GTSNPN, CDR2 SVGIG (reference sequence). CDR3 coding DNA: TGTGCCTGGAGGCCCACACCGGACGGTGCGATATCGTTGTCCTACAATGAGCAGTTCTTC. This gives the protein CAWRPTPDGAISLSYNEQFF.

This sequence joins TRBV9 and TRBJ1-2, with D maybe TRBD1 (5 bases). V shed 3 bases and J shed 6 bases, with 12 bases lying between them. CDR1 is SGDLS, CDR2 YYNGEE, per germline. The CDR3 totals 13 residues. As DNA, the CDR3 is TGTGCCAGCAGCGCAGATGGGGCCCATGGCTACACCTTC. Protein: CASSADGAHGYTF.

This sequence joins TRBV29-1 and TRBJ1-1; 7 positions match TRBD1. The CDR3 extends over 12 amino acids. The germline V gene encodes CDR1 SQVTM and CDR2 ANQGSEA. CDR3: CSSGGLGTEAFF. CDR3 nucleotides: TGCAGTTCAGGGGGTTTGGGTACTGAAGCTTTCTTT.

In this sample, this clone turned up a few times. The CDR3 DNA reads as TGTGCCTGGAGTGTATTGGGAGGGGACTATGGCTACACCTTC. Translated: CAWSVLGGDYGYTF. This chain links TRBV30 with TRBJ1-2; D is possibly TRBD1 (5 bases). This CDR3 region has 14 residues. Per the germline V gene, CDR1 is GTSNPN and CDR2 is SVGIG (reference sequence). The V gene lost 0 bases and the J gene lost 3 bases, with 11 bases spanning the gap.

This clone has only a few counts. V is TRBV4-1 and J is TRBJ1-1; D is ambiguous. The CDR3 runs to 13 residues. The ends were cut back, 1 base at V and 5 bases at J, with 8 bases in the middle. Germline V gene lookup returns CDR1 MGHRA and CDR2 YSYEKL. Here the CDR3 reads CASSQVRATEAFF. CDR3 coding DNA: TGCGCCAGCAGCCAAGTAAGGGCTACTGAAGCTTTCTTT.

The chain couples TRBV15 to TRBJ1-5; 7 bases map to TRBD1. The CDR3 loop spans 15 amino acids. J lost 2 bases, V lost 1 base, and 2 bases had no gene match. CDR1 and CDR2 from the germline V gene are LNHNV and YYDKDF (reference sequence). The CDR3 nucleotides read TGTGCCACCAGCAGAGGCGGGACAGGCAATCAGCCCCAGCATTTT. Translating gives CATSRGGTGNQPQHF.

This sequence joins TRBV29-1 and TRBJ1-1; D gene uncertain. CDR1 is SQVTM, CDR2 ANQGSEA, per germline. V lost 6 bases to trimming and J lost 3 bases, with 14 bases between them. The CDR3 has 13 amino acids. Written as DNA, the CDR3 is TGCAGCGTAGCCCCTATGGGAGACACTGAAGCTTTCTTT. It yields the protein CSVAPMGDTEAFF.

V and J are TRBV30 and TRBJ1-2; D gene unclear. The CDR3 totals 14 residues. The germline V gene encodes CDR1 GTSNPN and CDR2 SVGIG (reference sequence). V was trimmed by 0 bases and J by 7 bases, leaving 15 bases between them. The CDR3 region is CAWSVRRAVGGYTF. DNA for the CDR3: TGTGCCTGGAGTGTCCGGCGGGCGGTTGGTGGCTACACCTTC.